Included here is one TCR beta chain sequence, with context. This record comes from a study of shared T cell receptors in the human thymus. From germline, CDR1 is SGHDT and CDR2 YYEEEE. V was trimmed by 0 bases and J by 0 bases, leaving 12 bases between them. The CDR3 has 16 residues. Generated by immunoSEQ multiplex PCR, the TCRdb table keeps only in-frame clones and is missing some. The data show roughly 710,000 clones, with roughly 85% seen just once and roughly 0.01% held by the top ten. These same records also appear under a second study, on human thymus T cells.

The clonotype originates from a girl less than two years old with a congenital heart defect. This chain links TRBV5-6 with TRBJ1-2; a possible D gene is TRBD1 (6 bases). Sample: thymocytes. The CDR3 loop reads CASSLERYRANYGYTF. CDR3 bases: TGTGCCAGCAGCTTGGAACGGTACAGGGCTAACTATGGCTACACCTTC.